This TCR beta chain is from a study of T cells in Graves' hyperthyroidism and ophthalmopathy. Exclusion followed for patients with uncontrolled infection, other autoimmune disease, pregnancy or lactation. In germline, CDR1 is SGHAT, CDR2 FQNNGV. V lost 1 base, J lost 0 bases, and 10 bases lay in between. CDR3 size: 16 residues. Researchers amplified the TCR beta CDR3 regions from RNA transcripts. The HTBI primer set drove a first-round RT-PCR of the TCR CDR3. A single record per CDR3 protein comes from TCRdb applying MiXCR to the multiplex PCR reads. The data hold fewer than 400,000 distinct CDR3 sequences, with 25% observed a single time.

V gene TRBV11-2 combines with J gene TRBJ2-4, with D tentatively TRBD2 (5 bases). Input material: blood. The TCR comes from a man aged 50 to 59 with Graves' hyperthyroidism. The DNA of the CDR3 is TGTGCCAGCAGCTTAGTTGAGGGAGTAGCCAAAAACATTCAGTACTTC. It translates to CASSLVEGVAKNIQYF.